This TCR beta chain came from a study of blood T cells in healthy people across ages. Findings of the study overall: Observed TCR beta diversity per million T cells went down as age went up. This fall followed a roughly linear course with age.

It was with a sample-barcoded 5' primer and a J-beta primer mix that a second PCR of roughly 7 to 12 cycles was run. TCRdb called the 5' RACE reads again in MiXCR, with one record for every CDR3 protein. The sample has about 1 million distinct CDR3 sequences; roughly a quarter are singletons. The germline gives CDR1 SGDLS, CDR2 YYNGEE. CDR3 length equals 14 residues. V was trimmed by 1 base and J by 6 bases, leaving 10 bases between them. About this clonotype: Its antigen is undetermined.

The same specimen was also included in a second study, on T cells of mothers and their children. This second study says: There were no persistent microchimeric T cell clones detected.

The sequence was collected from a girl aged 2-15 years in good health. Sample: blood. V usage is TRBV9 and J usage is TRBJ1-4; D is unclear. This CDR3 is CASSVQAWDEKLFF. CDR3 sequence (DNA): TGTGCCAGCAGCGTACAGGCTTGGGATGAAAAACTGTTTTTT.